One and the same sample provided the 21 T cell receptor beta chains below, sequenced in a study of cytomegalovirus exposure and HLA in healthy donors. The PCR had 60 Vbeta and 13 Jbeta primers. Produced via immunoSEQ multiplex PCR; TCRdb's table is partial and in-frame only. Of some 150,000 clones detected, roughly 80% appear once; the ten largest clones hold around 3.2%. The sequenced sample was PBMCs. The origin of the receptors is a female donor in good health and CMV-seronegative.

The V gene is TRBV19, the J gene TRBJ1-5, with TRBD1 identical over 7 bases. The germline V gene has CDR1 LNHDA and CDR2 SQIVND (reference sequence). This CDR3 has 15 amino acids. J lost 0 bases, V lost 5 bases, and 4 bases had no gene match. CDR3 residues: CASSSDRDSNQPQHF. The CDR3 DNA reads as TGTGCCAGTAGTTCCGACAGGGATAGCAATCAGCCCCAGCATTTT. The full variable domain, with the rest looked up from reference TRBV19 and TRBJ1-5, is DGGITQSPKYLFRKEGQNVTLSCEQNLNHDAMYWYRQDPGQGLRLIYYSQIVNDFQKGDIAEGYSVSREKKESFPLTVTSAQKNPTAFYLCASSSDRDSNQPQHFGDGTRLSIL.

V usage is TRBV5-8 and J usage is TRBJ1-1; possible D gene TRBD1, 5 bases. The CDR3 is 13 residues long. The V and J ends lost 4 bases and 11 bases respectively, with 18 bases between them. Germline loops: CDR1 SGHTS, CDR2 YDEGEE. The CDR3 spells CASSAGHVGFAFF. CDR3 DNA sequence: TGTGCCAGCAGCGCCGGACACGTTGGGTTTGCTTTCTTT.

This chain links TRBV12-5 with TRBJ2-2; a possible D gene is TRBD2 (5 bases). Germline-derived CDR1 and CDR2 are LGHNT and FRNRAP. This CDR3 region has 13 residues. The V end was cut by 2 bases, the J end by 7 bases, with 8 bases between. CDR3 in DNA: TGTGCTAGTGGTTTGTACCGGGGCGGGGAGCTGTTTTTT. This sequence encodes CASGLYRGGELFF.

The rearrangement links TRBV4-1 to TRBJ1-2; 8 bases match TRBD1. Per germline, CDR1 MGHRA and CDR2 YSYEKL. This CDR3 is built from 13 residues. V lost 10 bases, J lost 4 bases, and 8 bases stayed unmatched. The CDR3: CATLNGQGYGYTF. CDR3 in DNA: TGCGCCACTTTAAACGGACAGGGCTATGGCTACACCTTC.

The chain recombines TRBV28 with TRBJ2-5; 7 bases map to TRBD2. The CDR3 has 14 residues. Looked up from germline, CDR1 is MDHEN and CDR2 is SYDVKM. J lost 4 bases, V lost 5 bases, and 7 bases had no gene match. The CDR3 loop reads CASSAPWGGETQYF. The CDR3 coding sequence is TGTGCCAGCAGTGCACCCTGGGGGGGAGAGACCCAGTACTTC.

The chain uses TRBV4-1 and TRBJ1-5, with a weak D call TRBD1 (5 bases). CDR1 is MGHRA, CDR2 YSYEKL, per germline. With 2 bases removed from V and 5 bases from J, the gap between germline ends came to 10 bases. The CDR3 is 14 amino acids. The CDR3 here is CASSQRGVDQPQHF. DNA of the CDR3: TGCGCCAGCAGCCAACGGGGGGTCGATCAGCCCCAGCATTTT.

This clone appeared once. The J gene is TRBJ1-1, the V gene TRBV5-4; 8 positions agree with TRBD1. Germline V gene lookup returns CDR1 SGHNT and CDR2 YYREEE (reference sequence). The junction had 7 bases not matched to a gene; V was cut back by 3 bases and J by 0 bases. The CDR3 is made up of 16 amino acids. The CDR3 DNA sequence: TGTGCCAGCAGCTCAAACAGGGGGAACATGAACACTGAAGCTTTCTTT. Translation gives CASSSNRGNMNTEAFF. Full variable domain (missing parts from reference TRBV5-4 and TRBJ1-1): ETGVTQSPTHLIKTRGQQVTLRCSSQSGHNTVSWYQQALGQGPQFIFQYYREEENGRGNFPPRFSGLQFPNYSSELNVNALELDDSALYLCASSSNRGNMNTEAFFGQGTRLTVV.

This clone was seen more than once but under ten times. V is TRBV6-5 and J is TRBJ1-3; no firm D call. This CDR3 comprises 16 residues. The germline V gene encodes CDR1 MNHEY and CDR2 SVGAGI. The V gene lost 0 bases and the J gene lost 3 bases, with 12 bases spanning the gap. The CDR3 loop reads CASSYSRRIGGNTIYF. CDR3 coding DNA: TGTGCCAGCAGTTACTCCAGGCGTATCGGTGGAAACACCATATATTTT.

The rearrangement uses TRBV5-1 and TRBJ2-2; 7 bases line up with TRBD2. Germline V gene lookup returns CDR1 SGHRS and CDR2 YFSETQ. The CDR3 is 15 residues long. The V and J ends lost 4 bases and 3 bases, in that order; junction bases with no gene match: 6. The CDR3 loop reads CASSRAGEYTGELFF. The CDR3 nucleotides are TGCGCCAGCAGCAGGGCGGGAGAATACACCGGGGAGCTGTTTTTT.

This sequence joins TRBV7-2 and TRBJ1-1; 8 bases are a match to TRBD1. The CDR3 is 13 residues long. Losses at the gene ends were 5 bases for V and 3 bases for J; bases not matched to a gene: 2. Germline V gene sequence: CDR1 SGHTA, CDR2 FQGNSA. CDR3: CASSRQGYTEAFF. The CDR3 region has the DNA TGTGCCAGCAGCCGACAGGGGTACACTGAAGCTTTCTTT.

This clone occurred a few times. This chain joins TRBV11-2 and TRBJ2-3; TRBD2 matches at 8 bases. The CDR3 length is 17 residues. Germline CDR1 is SGHAT and CDR2 is FQNNGV. Losses at the gene ends were 4 bases for V and 2 bases for J; bases not matched to a gene: 11. The CDR3 loop reads CASSSGEWRGDTDTQYF. CDR3 DNA sequence: TGTGCCAGCAGCTCCGGGGAGTGGCGGGGGGACACAGATACGCAGTATTTT.

The J gene is TRBJ2-7, the V gene TRBV2; 10 bases agree with TRBD2. Looked up from germline, CDR1 is SNHLY and CDR2 is FYNNEI. Trimming removed 3 bases from V and 3 bases from J; junction bases left unmatched: 5. The length of the CDR3 is 15 residues. The CDR3 reads CASSEGLAGDYEQYF. Here the CDR3 DNA reads TGTGCCAGCAGTGAGGGGCTAGCGGGGGACTACGAGCAGTACTTC.

This clone has just one count. The V gene is TRBV7-9, the J gene TRBJ2-1; TRBD2 might be the D (5 bases). CDR1 and CDR2 from the germline V gene are SEHNR and FQNEAQ (reference sequence). V was clipped by 5 bases and J by 7 bases, with 24 bases between them. This CDR3 is built from 17 residues. The DNA for the CDR3 is TGTGCCAGCAGCCCCCGCTTTGCGGGCCCTACCCGAAATGAGCAGTTCTTC. Its protein is CASSPRFAGPTRNEQFF.

This clone was counted a few times. The chain is built from TRBV19 and TRBJ2-2; D unresolved. CDR3 length: 15 amino acids. Trimming shortened V by 7 bases and J by 8 bases, and 20 bases separated the two germline ends. Germline CDR1 is LNHDA and CDR2 is SQIVND (reference sequence). The CDR3 DNA sequence: TGTGCCAGTAAGAATTCTGGCCCGATAGCTGGGGAGCTGTTTTTT. Amino acids: CASKNSGPIAGELFF.

The chain links TRBV25-1 to TRBJ2-1; tentative D call: TRBD2 (6 bases). Germline V lookup: CDR1 MGHDK, CDR2 SYGVNS. The CDR3 is 17 residues long. Trimming took 2 bases from V and 0 from J, leaving 14 bases between them. CDR3 amino acids: CASSEPTSLSSYNEQFF. CDR3 sequence (DNA): TGTGCCAGCAGTGAACCTACTAGCTTAAGCTCCTACAATGAGCAGTTCTTC.

This sequence joins TRBV29-1 and TRBJ2-7; 10 bases are shared with TRBD1. V gave up 0 bases and J gave up 4 bases; unmatched junction bases: 6. The germline V gene has CDR1 SQVTM and CDR2 ANQGSEA. The CDR3 totals 15 residues. The CDR3 sequence is CSVEDRQGASYEQYF. CDR3 DNA sequence: TGCAGCGTTGAAGACCGACAGGGGGCTTCGTACGAGCAGTACTTC.

V is TRBV10-3 and J is TRBJ2-5; possible D gene TRBD1, 7 bases. The CDR3 is 13 amino acids. Germline CDR1 ENHRY, CDR2 SYGVKD. The ends were cut back, 7 bases at V and 5 bases at J, with 14 bases in the middle. The CDR3 nucleotides are TGTGCCATCATGAGGGCAGGGGGGGAGACCCAGTACTTC. Translating gives CAIMRAGGETQYF.

This chain connects TRBV5-8 to TRBJ1-1; TRBD1 matches at 12 bases. The CDR3 totals 17 residues. Germline assignment: CDR1 SGHTS and CDR2 YDEGEE. V lost 3 bases and J lost 0; bases outside the gene matches: 6. This CDR3 reads CASSSPGQGAMNTEAFF. In nucleotides, the CDR3 is TGTGCCAGCAGCTCTCCGGGACAGGGGGCTATGAACACTGAAGCTTTCTTT.

The V call is TRBV6-4, the J call TRBJ2-3; D might be TRBD2 (6 bases). V gave up 0 bases and J gave up 2 bases, with 6 bases separating them. The germline V gene encodes CDR1 MRHNA and CDR2 SNTAGT. The CDR3 contains 14 residues. CDR3 protein: CASSDSLATDTQYF. The CDR3 bases are TGTGCCAGCAGTGACTCACTAGCCACAGATACGCAGTATTTT.

The chain combines TRBV30 with TRBJ2-5; possible D gene TRBD1, 6 bases. V was clipped by 2 bases and J by 2 bases, with 15 bases between them. Germline-derived CDR1 and CDR2 are GTSNPN and SVGIG (reference sequence). The CDR3 length is 15 residues. CDR3: CAWSFGTGIQETQYF. CDR3 in DNA: TGTGCCTGGAGTTTTGGTACAGGGATACAAGAGACCCAGTACTTC. Drawing the rest from reference TRBV30 and TRBJ2-5, the complete variable domain is SQTIHQWPATLVQPVGSPLSLECTVEGTSNPNLYWYRQAAGRGLQLLFYSVGIGQISSEVPQNLSASRPQDRQFILSSKKLLLSDSGFYLCAWSFGTGIQETQYFGPGTRLLVL.

The rearrangement links TRBV9 to TRBJ2-1; 10 bases line up with TRBD2. This CDR3 is built from 15 residues. Germline CDR1 is SGDLS and CDR2 is YYNGEE. The V gene end was trimmed by 0 bases and the J gene end by 7 bases; junction bases not matched to a gene: 4. The CDR3 here is CASSVVSGGANEQFF. CDR3 sequence (DNA): TGTGCCAGCAGCGTAGTGAGCGGGGGGGCAAATGAGCAGTTCTTC.